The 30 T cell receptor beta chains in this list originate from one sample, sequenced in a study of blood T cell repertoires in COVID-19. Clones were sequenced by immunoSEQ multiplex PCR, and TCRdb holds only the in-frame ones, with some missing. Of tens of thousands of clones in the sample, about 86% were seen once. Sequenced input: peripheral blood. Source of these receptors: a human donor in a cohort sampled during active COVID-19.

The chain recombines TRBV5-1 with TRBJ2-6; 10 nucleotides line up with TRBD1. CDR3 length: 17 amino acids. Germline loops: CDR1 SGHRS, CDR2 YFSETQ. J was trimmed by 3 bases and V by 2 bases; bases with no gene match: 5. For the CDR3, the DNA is TGCGCCAGCAGCTTAGGACAGGGGGGTTTTGGGGCCAACGTCCTGACTTTC. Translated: CASSLGQGGFGANVLTF.

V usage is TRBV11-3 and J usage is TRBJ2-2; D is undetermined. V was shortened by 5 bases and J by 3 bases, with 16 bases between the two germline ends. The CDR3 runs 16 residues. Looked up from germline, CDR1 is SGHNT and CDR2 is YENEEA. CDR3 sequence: CASSDSRSLDTGELFF. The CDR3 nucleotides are TGTGCCAGCAGCGATTCGAGGTCCTTGGACACCGGGGAGCTGTTTTTT.

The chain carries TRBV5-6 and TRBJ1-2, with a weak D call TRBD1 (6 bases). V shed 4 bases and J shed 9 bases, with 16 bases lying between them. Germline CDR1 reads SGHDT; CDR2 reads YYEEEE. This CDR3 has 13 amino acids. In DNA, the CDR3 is TGTGCCAGCAGCCAGGCCGGGACACTTAGCTACACCTTC. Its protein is CASSQAGTLSYTF.

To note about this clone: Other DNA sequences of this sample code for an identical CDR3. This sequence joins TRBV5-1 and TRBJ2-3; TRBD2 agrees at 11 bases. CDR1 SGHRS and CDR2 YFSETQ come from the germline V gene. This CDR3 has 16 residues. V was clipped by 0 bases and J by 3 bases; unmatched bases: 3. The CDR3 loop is CASSLGGTSGTDTQYF. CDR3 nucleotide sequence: TGCGCCAGCAGCTTGGGTGGGACTAGCGGAACAGATACGCAGTATTTT.

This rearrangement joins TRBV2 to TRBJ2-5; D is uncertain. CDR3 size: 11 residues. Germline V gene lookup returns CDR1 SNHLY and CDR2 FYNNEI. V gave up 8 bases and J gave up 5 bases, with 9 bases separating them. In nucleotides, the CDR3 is TGTGCCAGCGGCCTTATTGAGACCCAGTACTTC. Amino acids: CASGLIETQYF.

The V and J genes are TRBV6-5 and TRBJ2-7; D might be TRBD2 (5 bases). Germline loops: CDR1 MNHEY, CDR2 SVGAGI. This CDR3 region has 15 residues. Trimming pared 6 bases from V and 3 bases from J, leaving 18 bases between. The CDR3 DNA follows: TGTGCCAGCAGGAGGGCACCGGACGTATACTACGAGCAGTACTTC. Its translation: CASRRAPDVYYEQYF.

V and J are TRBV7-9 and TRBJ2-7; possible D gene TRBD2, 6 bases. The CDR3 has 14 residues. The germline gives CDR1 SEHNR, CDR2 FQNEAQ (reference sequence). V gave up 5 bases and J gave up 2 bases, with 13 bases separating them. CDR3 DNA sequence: TGTGCCAGCAGCCCCACCGCGGGGACCTACGAGCAGTACTTC. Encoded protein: CASSPTAGTYEQYF.

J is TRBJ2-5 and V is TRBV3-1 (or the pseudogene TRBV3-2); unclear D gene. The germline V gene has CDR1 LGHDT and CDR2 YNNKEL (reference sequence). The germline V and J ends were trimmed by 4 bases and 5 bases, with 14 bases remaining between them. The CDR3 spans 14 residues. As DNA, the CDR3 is TGTGCCAGCAGCCCCGGGTCTGCAGCGGAGACCCAGTACTTC. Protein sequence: CASSPGSAAETQYF.

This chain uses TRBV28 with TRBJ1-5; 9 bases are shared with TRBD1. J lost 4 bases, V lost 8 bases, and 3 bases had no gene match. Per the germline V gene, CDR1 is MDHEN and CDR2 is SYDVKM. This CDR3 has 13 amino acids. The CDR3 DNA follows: TGTGCCAGCTTGGACAGGGGAAATCAGCCCCAGCATTTT. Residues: CASLDRGNQPQHF. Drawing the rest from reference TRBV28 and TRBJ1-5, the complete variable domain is DVKVTQSSRYLVKRTGEKVFLECVQDMDHENMFWYRQDPGLGLRLIYFSYDVKMKEKGDIPEGYSVSREKKERFSLILESASTNQTSMYLCASLDRGNQPQHFGDGTRLSIL.

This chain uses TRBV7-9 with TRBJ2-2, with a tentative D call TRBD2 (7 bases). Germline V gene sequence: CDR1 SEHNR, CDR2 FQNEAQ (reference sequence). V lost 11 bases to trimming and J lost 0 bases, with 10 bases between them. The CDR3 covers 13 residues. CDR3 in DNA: TGTGCCGTCGGGGGGCCGAACACCGGGGAGCTGTTTTTT. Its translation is CAVGGPNTGELFF.

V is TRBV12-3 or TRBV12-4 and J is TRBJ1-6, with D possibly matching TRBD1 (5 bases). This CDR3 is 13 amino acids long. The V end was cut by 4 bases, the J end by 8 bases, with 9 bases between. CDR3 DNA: TGTGCCAGCAGTTCCGAACAGGATTCACCCCTCCACTTT. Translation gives CASSSEQDSPLHF.

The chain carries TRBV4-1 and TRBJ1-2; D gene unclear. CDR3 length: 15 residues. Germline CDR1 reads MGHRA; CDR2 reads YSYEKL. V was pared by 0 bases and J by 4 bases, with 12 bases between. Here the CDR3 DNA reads TGCGCCAGCAGCCAAGAAGGGAGAGTGGGCTATGGCTACACCTTC. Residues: CASSQEGRVGYGYTF.

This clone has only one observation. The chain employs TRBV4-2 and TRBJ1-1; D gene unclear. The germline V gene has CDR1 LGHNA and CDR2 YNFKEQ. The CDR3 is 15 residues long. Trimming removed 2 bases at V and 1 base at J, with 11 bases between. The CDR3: CASSQNSDSNTEAFF. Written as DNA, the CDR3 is TGTGCCAGCAGCCAAAACAGTGATTCGAACACTGAAGCTTTCTTT.

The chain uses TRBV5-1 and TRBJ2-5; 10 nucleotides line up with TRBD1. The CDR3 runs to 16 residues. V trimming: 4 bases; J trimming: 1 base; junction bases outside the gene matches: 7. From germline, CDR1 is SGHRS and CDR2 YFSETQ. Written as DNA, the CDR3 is TGCGCCAGCAGCCCGGGACAGGGGTCCCTCCAAGAGACCCAGTACTTC. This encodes CASSPGQGSLQETQYF.

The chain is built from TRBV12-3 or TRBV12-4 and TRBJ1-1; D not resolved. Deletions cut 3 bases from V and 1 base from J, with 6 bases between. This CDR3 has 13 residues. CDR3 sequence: CASSFEKNTEAFF. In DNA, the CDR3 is TGTGCCAGCAGTTTTGAGAAGAACACTGAAGCTTTCTTT.

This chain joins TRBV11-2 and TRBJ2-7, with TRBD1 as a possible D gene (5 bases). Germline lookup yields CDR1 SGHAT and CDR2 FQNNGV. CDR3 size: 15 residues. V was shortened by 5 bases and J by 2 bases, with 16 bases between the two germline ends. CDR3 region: CASSPRVRRTYEQYF. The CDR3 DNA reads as TGTGCCAGCAGCCCCAGGGTGCGGCGTACCTACGAGCAGTACTTC.

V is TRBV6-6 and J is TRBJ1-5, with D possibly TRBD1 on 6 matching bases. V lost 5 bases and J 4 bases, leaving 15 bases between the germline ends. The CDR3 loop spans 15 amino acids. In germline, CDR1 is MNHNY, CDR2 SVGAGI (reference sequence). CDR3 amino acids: CASSNRVWANQPQHF. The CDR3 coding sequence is TGTGCCAGCAGTAACAGGGTTTGGGCGAATCAGCCCCAGCATTTT.

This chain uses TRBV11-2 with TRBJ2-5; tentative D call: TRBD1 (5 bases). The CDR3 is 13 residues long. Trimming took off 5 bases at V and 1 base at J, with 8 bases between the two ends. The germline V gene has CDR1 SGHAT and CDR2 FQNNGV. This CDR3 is CASSTRVQETQYF. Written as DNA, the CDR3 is TGTGCCAGCAGCACCAGGGTCCAAGAGACCCAGTACTTC.

Here the CDR3 reads CASSSLVSGGVYADTQYF. The CDR3 DNA sequence: TGTGCCAGCAGCAGCCTGGTCAGCGGGGGTGTGTATGCAGATACGCAGTATTTT. The chain joins TRBV21-1 to TRBJ2-3; the listed D gene, TRBD2, was not tested against the DNA. TRBV21-1 is a recognized pseudogene. CDR3 length equals 18 residues.

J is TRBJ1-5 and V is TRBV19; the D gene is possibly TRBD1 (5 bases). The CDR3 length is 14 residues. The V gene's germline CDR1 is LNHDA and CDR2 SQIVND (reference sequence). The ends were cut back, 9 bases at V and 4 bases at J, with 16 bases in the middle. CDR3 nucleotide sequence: TGTGCCAGCAATGTCGACAGAAATAATCAGCCCCAGCATTTT. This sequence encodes CASNVDRNNQPQHF.

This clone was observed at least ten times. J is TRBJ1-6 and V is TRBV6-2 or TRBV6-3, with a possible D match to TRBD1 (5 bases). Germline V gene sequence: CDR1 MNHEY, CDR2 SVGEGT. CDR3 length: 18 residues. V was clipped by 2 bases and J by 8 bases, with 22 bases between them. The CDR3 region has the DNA TGTGCCAGCAGTTACCCCGCCCGGGGACTCAGGACCGATTCACCCCTCCACTTT. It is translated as CASSYPARGLRTDSPLHF.

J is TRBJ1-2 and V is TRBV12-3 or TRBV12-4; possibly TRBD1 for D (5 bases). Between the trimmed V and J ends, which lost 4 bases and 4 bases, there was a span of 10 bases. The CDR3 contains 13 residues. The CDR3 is CASSSQATYGYTF. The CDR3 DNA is TGTGCCAGCAGTTCACAGGCTACCTATGGCTACACCTTC.

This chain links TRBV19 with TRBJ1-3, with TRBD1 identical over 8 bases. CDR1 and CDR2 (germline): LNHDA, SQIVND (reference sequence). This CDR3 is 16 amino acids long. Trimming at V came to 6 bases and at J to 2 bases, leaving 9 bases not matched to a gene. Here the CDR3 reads CASSTGQGATGNTIYF. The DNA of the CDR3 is TGTGCCAGTAGCACCGGACAGGGAGCGACTGGAAACACCATATATTTT. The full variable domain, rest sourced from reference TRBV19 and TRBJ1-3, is DGGITQSPKYLFRKEGQNVTLSCEQNLNHDAMYWYRQDPGQGLRLIYYSQIVNDFQKGDIAEGYSVSREKKESFPLTVTSAQKNPTAFYLCASSTGQGATGNTIYFGEGSWLTVV.

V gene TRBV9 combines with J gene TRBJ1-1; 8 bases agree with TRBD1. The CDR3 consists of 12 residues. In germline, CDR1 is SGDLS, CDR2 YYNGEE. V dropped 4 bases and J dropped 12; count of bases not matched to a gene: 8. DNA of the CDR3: TGTGCCAGCAGCCCAAACCCAGGGGGCACTTTCTTT. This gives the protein CASSPNPGGTFF.

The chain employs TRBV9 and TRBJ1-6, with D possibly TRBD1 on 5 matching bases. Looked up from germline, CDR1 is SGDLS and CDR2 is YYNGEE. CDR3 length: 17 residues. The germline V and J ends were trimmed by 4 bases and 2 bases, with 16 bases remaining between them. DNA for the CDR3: TGTGCCAGCAGCTCCGGTGGGGGGACCGCCTATAATTCACCCCTCCACTTT. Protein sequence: CASSSGGGTAYNSPLHF.

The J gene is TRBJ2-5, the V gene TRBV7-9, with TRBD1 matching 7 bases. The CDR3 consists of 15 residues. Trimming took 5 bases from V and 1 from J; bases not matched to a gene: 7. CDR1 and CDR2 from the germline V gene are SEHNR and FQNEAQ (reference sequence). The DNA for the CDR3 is TGTGCCAGCAGCCTCCCGGGACAGACCCAAGAGACCCAGTACTTC. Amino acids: CASSLPGQTQETQYF.

This chain's CDR3 is CASSESGRYTEAFF. Written as DNA, the CDR3 is TGTGCCAGCAGTGAATCAGGGCGGTACACTGAAGCTTTCTTT. The genes are TRBV25-1 and TRBJ1-1; possible D gene TRBD1, 5 bases. CDR1 and CDR2 from the germline V gene are MGHDK and SYGVNS. This CDR3 comprises 14 residues. With 1 base removed from V and 3 bases from J, the gap between germline ends came to 9 bases.

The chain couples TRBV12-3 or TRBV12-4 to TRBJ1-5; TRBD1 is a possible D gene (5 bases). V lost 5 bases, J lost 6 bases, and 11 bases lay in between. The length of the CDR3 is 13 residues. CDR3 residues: CASSLRDAQPQHF. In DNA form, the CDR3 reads TGTGCCAGCAGTCTCAGGGATGCTCAGCCCCAGCATTTT.

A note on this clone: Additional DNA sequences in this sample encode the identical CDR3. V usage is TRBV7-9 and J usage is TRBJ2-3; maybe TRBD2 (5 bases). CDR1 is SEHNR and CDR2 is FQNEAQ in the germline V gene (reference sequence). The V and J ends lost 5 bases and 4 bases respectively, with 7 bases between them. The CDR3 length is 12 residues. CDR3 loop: CASSPGADTQYF. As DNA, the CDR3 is TGTGCCAGCAGCCCCGGGGCAGATACGCAGTATTTT. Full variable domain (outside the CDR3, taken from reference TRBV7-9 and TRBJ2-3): DTGVSQNPRHKITKRGQNVTFRCDPISEHNRLYWYRQTLGQGPEFLTYFQNEAQLEKSRLLSDRFSAERPKGSFSTLEIQRTEQGDSAMYLCASSPGADTQYFGPGTRLTVL.

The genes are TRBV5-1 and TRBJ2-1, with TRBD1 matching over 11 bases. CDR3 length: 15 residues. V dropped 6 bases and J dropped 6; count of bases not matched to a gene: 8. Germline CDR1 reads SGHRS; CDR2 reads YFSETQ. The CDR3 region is CASTTGQGASNEQFF. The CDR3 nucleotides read TGCGCCAGCACTACCGGACAGGGGGCCTCCAATGAGCAGTTCTTC.